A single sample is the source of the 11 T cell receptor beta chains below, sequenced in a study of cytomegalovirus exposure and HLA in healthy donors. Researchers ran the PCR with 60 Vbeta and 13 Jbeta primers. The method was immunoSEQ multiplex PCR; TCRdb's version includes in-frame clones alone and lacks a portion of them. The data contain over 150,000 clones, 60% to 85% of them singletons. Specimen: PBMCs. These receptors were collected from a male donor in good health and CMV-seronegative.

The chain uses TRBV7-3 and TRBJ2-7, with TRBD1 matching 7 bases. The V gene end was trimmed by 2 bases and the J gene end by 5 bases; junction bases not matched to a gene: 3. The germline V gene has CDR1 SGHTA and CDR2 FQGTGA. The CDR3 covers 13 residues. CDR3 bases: TGTGCCAGCAGCTTAGACAGGGCCAACGAGCAGTACTTC. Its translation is CASSLDRANEQYF.

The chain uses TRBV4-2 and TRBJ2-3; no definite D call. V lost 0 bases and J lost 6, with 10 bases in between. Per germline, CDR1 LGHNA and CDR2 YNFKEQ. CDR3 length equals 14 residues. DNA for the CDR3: TGTGCCAGCAGCCAAGACCCCCTCGCGGATACGCAGTATTTT. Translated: CASSQDPLADTQYF.

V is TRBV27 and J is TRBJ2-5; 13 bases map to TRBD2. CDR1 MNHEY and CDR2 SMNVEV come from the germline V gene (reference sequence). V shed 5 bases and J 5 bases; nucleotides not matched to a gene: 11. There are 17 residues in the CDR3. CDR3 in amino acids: CASSPTPGTSGTETQYF. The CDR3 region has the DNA TGTGCCAGCAGTCCAACTCCCGGGACTAGCGGGACTGAGACCCAGTACTTC.

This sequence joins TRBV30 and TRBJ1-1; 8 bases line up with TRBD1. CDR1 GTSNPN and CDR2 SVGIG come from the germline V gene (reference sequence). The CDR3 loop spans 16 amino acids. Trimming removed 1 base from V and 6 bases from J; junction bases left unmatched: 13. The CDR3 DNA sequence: TGTGCCTGGAGTGCTGACAGGGGCCTAGGGGTGGCTGAAGCTTTCTTT. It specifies CAWSADRGLGVAEAFF.

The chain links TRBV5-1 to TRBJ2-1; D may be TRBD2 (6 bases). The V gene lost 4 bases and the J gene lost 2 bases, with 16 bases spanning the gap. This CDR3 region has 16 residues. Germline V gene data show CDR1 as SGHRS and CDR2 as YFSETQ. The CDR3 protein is CASSASGTATYNEQFF. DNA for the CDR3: TGCGCCAGCAGCGCCTCCGGGACTGCCACCTACAATGAGCAGTTCTTC.

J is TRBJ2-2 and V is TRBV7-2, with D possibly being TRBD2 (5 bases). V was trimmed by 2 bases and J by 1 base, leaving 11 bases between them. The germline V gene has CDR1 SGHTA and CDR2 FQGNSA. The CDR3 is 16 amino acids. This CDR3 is CASSLRGSLNTGELFF. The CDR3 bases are TGTGCCAGCAGCTTACGGGGTAGCTTGAACACCGGGGAGCTGTTTTTT.

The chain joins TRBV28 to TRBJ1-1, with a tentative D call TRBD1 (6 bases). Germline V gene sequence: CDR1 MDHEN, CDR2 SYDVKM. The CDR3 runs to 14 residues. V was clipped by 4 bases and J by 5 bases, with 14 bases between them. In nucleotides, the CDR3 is TGTGCCAGCAGTTCTGGGCAGGGGCGAACTGAAGCTTTCTTT. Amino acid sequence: CASSSGQGRTEAFF.

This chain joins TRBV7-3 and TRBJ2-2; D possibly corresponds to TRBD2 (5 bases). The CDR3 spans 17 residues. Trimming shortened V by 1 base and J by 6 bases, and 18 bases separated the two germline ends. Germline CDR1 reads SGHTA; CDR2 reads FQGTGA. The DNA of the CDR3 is TGTGCCAGCAGCTTAAAGCCCCCGGGATCTGGGTCCGGGGAGCTGTTTTTT. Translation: CASSLKPPGSGSGELFF.

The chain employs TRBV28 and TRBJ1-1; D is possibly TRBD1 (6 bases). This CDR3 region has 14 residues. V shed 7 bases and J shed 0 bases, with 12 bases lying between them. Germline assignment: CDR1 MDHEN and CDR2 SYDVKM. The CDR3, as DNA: TGTGCCAGCAAGCTCAGGGGCCTGAACACTGAAGCTTTCTTT. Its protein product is CASKLRGLNTEAFF.

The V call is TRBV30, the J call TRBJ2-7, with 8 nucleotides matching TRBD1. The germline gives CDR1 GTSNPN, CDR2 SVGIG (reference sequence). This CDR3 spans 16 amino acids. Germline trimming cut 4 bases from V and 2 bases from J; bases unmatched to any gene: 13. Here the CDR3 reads CAWIPRTGQGPYEQYF. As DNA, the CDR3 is TGTGCCTGGATCCCTAGAACCGGACAGGGACCCTACGAGCAGTACTTC.

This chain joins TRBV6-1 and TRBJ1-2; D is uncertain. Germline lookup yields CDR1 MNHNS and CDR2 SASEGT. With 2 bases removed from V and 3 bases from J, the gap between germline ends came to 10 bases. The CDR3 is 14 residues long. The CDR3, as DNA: TGTGCCAGCAGTGAACGGGGATCTGACTATGGCTACACCTTC. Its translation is CASSERGSDYGYTF.